This T cell receptor (beta chain) was documented in a study of response to subunit inactivated influenza vaccine. TCRdb re-called the RT-PCR reads with MiXCR, one entry per CDR3 protein. The sample lists 450,000 to 600,000 distinct CDR3 sequences, about 7.6% seen once, with approximately 13% in the top ten. With 5 bases removed from V and 4 bases from J, the gap between germline ends came to 11 bases. Germline-derived CDR1 and CDR2 are KGHSH and LQKENI. CDR3 length: 13 residues. The sequence was collected from a man between 45 and 75 years old who received an inactivated influenza vaccine. This specimen consisted of PBMCs from blood, obtained roughly 24 months after vaccination. The chain joins TRBV18 to TRBJ1-1, with D maybe TRBD1 (5 bases). The CDR3 here is CASSEGEVTEAFF. The CDR3, as DNA: TGTGCCAGCTCAGAAGGGGAGGTCACTGAAGCTTTCTTT. The full variable domain, its missing parts supplied by reference TRBV18 and TRBJ1-1, is NAGVMQNPRHLVRRRGQEARLRCSPMKGHSHVYWYRQLPEEGLKFMVYLQKENIIDESGMPKERFSAEFPKEGPSILRIQQVVRGDSAAYFCASSEGEVTEAFFGQGTRLTVV.